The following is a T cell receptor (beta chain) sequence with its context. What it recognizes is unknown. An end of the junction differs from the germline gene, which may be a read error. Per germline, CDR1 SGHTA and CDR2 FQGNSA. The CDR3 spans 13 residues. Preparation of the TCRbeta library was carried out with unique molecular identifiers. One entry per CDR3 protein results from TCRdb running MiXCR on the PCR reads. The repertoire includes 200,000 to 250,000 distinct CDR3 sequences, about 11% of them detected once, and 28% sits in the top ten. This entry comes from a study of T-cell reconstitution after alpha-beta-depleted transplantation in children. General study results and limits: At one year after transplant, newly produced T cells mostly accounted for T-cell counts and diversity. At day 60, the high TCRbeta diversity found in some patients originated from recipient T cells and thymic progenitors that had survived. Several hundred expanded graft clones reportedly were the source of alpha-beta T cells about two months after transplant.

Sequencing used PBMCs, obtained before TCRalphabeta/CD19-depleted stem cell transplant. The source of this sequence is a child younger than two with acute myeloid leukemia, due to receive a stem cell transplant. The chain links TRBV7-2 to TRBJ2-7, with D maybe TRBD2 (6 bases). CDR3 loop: CARSPLGAGEQYF. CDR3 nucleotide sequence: TGTGCCCGCAGCCCACTGGGCGCGGGGGAGCAGTACTTC. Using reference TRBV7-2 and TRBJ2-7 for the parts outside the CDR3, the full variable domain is GAGVSQSPSNKVTEKGKDVELRCDPISGHTALYWYRQSLGQGLEFLIYFQGNSAPDKSGLPSDRFSAERTGGSVSTLTIQRTQQEDSAVYLCARSPLGAGEQYFGPGTRLTVT.